A selection of T cell receptor beta chains follows, all from one sample in a study of T-cell reconstitution after alpha-beta-depleted transplantation in children. TCRdb re-analysed the PCR reads in MiXCR, keeping a single row per CDR3 protein. Here the sample spans roughly 100,000 distinct CDR3 sequences, around 7.8% being singletons. The specimen comprised PBMCs, sampled before TCRalphabeta/CD19-depleted stem cell transplant. The receptor source for this set is a boy younger than 10 with acute lymphoblastic leukemia, due to receive a stem cell transplant. The CDR3 runs from the conserved cysteine through the conserved F or W. Fields, in order: V gene, D gene, J gene, clone size, CDR3 DNA, CDR3 protein. The D gene is left open where the match is weak. Only some rows state a clone size, as once, few, many or a class for expanded clones.

V gene: TRBV14
D gene: TRBD1
J gene: TRBJ1-4
clone size: .
CDR3 DNA: TGTGCCAGCAGCCGAAGGGCCTTCCTAGGACAGGTCTTTAATGAAAAACTGTTTTTT
CDR3 protein: CASSRRAFLGQVFNEKLFF

V gene: TRBV20-1
D gene: TRBD2
J gene: TRBJ2-2
clone size: few
CDR3 DNA: TGCAGTGCTTCGCAGGGACTAGCGGGGGATCACGGGGAGCTGTTTTTT
CDR3 protein: CSASQGLAGDHGELFF

V gene: TRBV29-1
D gene: .
J gene: TRBJ1-4
clone size: many
CDR3 DNA: TGCAGCGTCATGCTTGAGGCAACTAATGAAAAACTGTTTTTT
CDR3 protein: CSVMLEATNEKLFF

V gene: TRBV5-1
D gene: .
J gene: TRBJ2-7
clone size: few
CDR3 DNA: TGCGCCAGCAGCCTGGGGACTGAACCTTACGAGCAGTACTTC
CDR3 protein: CASSLGTEPYEQYF

V gene: TRBV27
D gene: TRBD2
J gene: TRBJ2-7
clone size: .
CDR3 DNA: TGTGCCAGCAGTTTAGACTATACTAGCGGTCTCTCCTACGAGCAGTACTTC
CDR3 protein: CASSLDYTSGLSYEQYF

V gene: TRBV24-1
D gene: .
J gene: TRBJ1-2
clone size: .
CDR3 DNA: TGTGCCACCAGTGATTTGACAGGTGGCTACACCTTC
CDR3 protein: CATSDLTGGYTF

V gene: TRBV7-9
D gene: TRBD2
J gene: TRBJ2-1
clone size: few
CDR3 DNA: TGTGCCAGCAGTCCTGCGGGGGGGCCTCCGAATGAGCAGTTCTTC
CDR3 protein: CASSPAGGPPNEQFF

V gene: TRBV4-2
D gene: .
J gene: TRBJ2-7
clone size: few
CDR3 DNA: TGTGCCAGCAGCCAAGACCGGGACAACGACCCCTACGAGCAGTACTTC
CDR3 protein: CASSQDRDNDPYEQYF

V gene: TRBV7-2
D gene: .
J gene: TRBJ2-1
clone size: few
CDR3 DNA: TGTGCCAGCAGCGCCGACAGGAACAATGAGCAGTTCTTC
CDR3 protein: CASSADRNNEQFF

V gene: TRBV27
D gene: .
J gene: TRBJ2-5
clone size: many
CDR3 DNA: TGTGCCAGCAGTCTCCAGGGAGCGGAGACCCAGTACTTC
CDR3 protein: CASSLQGAETQYF

V gene: TRBV20-1
D gene: TRBD2
J gene: TRBJ2-5
clone size: few
CDR3 DNA: TGCAGTGCTCGACCGGGACTAGCGGGGGGCGACCAAGAGACCCAGTACTTC
CDR3 protein: CSARPGLAGGDQETQYF

V gene: TRBV10-2
D gene: .
J gene: TRBJ2-5
clone size: many
CDR3 DNA: TGCGCCAGCAGTGAGCCTTGGGGTCAAGAGACCCAGTACTTC
CDR3 protein: CASSEPWGQETQYF

V gene: TRBV4-2
D gene: .
J gene: TRBJ1-3
clone size: few
CDR3 DNA: TGTGCCAGCAGCCAAGATTTAAGAGGGGCAGGGGGAAACACCATATATTTT
CDR3 protein: CASSQDLRGAGGNTIYF

V gene: TRBV27
D gene: .
J gene: TRBJ1-6
clone size: many
CDR3 DNA: TGTGCCAGCACCTACTACAGGGCTGGGAATTCACCCCTCCACTTT
CDR3 protein: CASTYYRAGNSPLHF

V gene: TRBV7-9
D gene: TRBD1
J gene: TRBJ2-3
clone size: many
CDR3 DNA: TGTGCCAGCAGCCCCGAGGGACAGAATACGCAGTATTTT
CDR3 protein: CASSPEGQNTQYF

V gene: TRBV7-2
D gene: .
J gene: TRBJ2-3
clone size: many
CDR3 DNA: TGTGCCAGCAGCTTAGGGGGCGTTAGCACAGATACGCAGTATTTT
CDR3 protein: CASSLGGVSTDTQYF